The 25 T cell receptor beta chains in this list originate from one sample, sequenced in a study of metastatic and nonmetastatic thyroid tumors (dated by TCRdb to the early 2020s). The method was PCR. This sample was sequenced with an Illumina HiSeq 4000. TCRdb's own reprocessing of the public reads used fastp at Q25 and MiXCR and kept productive beta chains. The sample has around 61,000 clones on record, more than 25% of them singletons. The ten largest clonotypes hold 15% of the sample. No treatment had been received by any patient before thyroid surgery. Sample: blood. The receptors were sampled from a female donor with papillary thyroid cancer or a benign thyroid nodule (not recorded which). Some clones in this sample may be carry-over from other donors' samples.

This clone was found a few times. The rearrangement joins TRBV28 to TRBJ1-6; D might be TRBD1 (6 bases). Per germline, CDR1 MDHEN and CDR2 SYDVKM. This CDR3 is built from 14 residues. V was shortened by 8 bases and J by 5 bases, with 13 bases between the two germline ends. In nucleotides, the CDR3 is TGTGCCAGCTACAGGGACGGGAATAATTCACCCCTCCACTTT. Protein product: CASYRDGNNSPLHF.

The V and J genes are TRBV10-1 and TRBJ2-7; TRBD1 matches at 8 bases. The CDR3 loop spans 15 amino acids. Germline V gene lookup returns CDR1 WNHNN and CDR2 SYGVQD (reference sequence). After removal of 0 bases from V and 5 bases from J, the junction contained 6 bases not matched to a gene. The CDR3 sequence: CASSESPGGDHEQYF. Written as DNA, the CDR3 is TGCGCCAGCAGTGAGTCCCCAGGGGGCGACCACGAGCAGTACTTC.

The chain is built from TRBV20-1 and TRBJ1-2, with D perhaps TRBD1 (6 bases). The CDR3 loop spans 14 amino acids. The germline V gene has CDR1 DFQATT and CDR2 SNEGSKA (reference sequence). V was cut by 3 bases and J by 3 bases, with 14 bases left in between. The CDR3, as DNA: TGCAGTGCTAGTCGGATCGGGGGCGACTATGGCTACACCTTC. Its translation: CSASRIGGDYGYTF.

This clone was recorded many times. This chain links TRBV5-1 with TRBJ2-6; D is uncertain. The germline V and J ends were trimmed by 4 bases and 1 base, with 12 bases remaining between them. The CDR3 extends over 16 amino acids. CDR1 is SGHRS, CDR2 YFSETQ, per germline. The CDR3 coding sequence is TGCGCCAGCAGCCCCCTTGGGCAGTCTGGGGCCAACGTCCTGACTTTC. It yields the protein CASSPLGQSGANVLTF.

This clone was detected once. This chain uses TRBV20-1 with TRBJ1-1, with a weak D call TRBD1 (5 bases). CDR1 and CDR2 (germline): DFQATT, SNEGSKA (reference sequence). The CDR3 length is 16 residues. V lost 1 base and J lost 1, with 16 bases in between. The CDR3 reads CSARGSSSTGNTEAFF. DNA of the CDR3: TGCAGTGCTAGAGGCAGTAGTTCTACAGGGAACACTGAAGCTTTCTTT.

The rearrangement uses TRBV15 and TRBJ2-6; D is unresolved. The CDR3 covers 19 residues. Deletions cut 0 bases from V and 1 base from J, with 16 bases between. Germline V CDR1 and CDR2: LNHNV, YYDKDF (reference sequence). DNA for the CDR3: TGTGCCACCAGCAGAGATTACGTTGGATCGGGTTCTGGGGCCAACGTCCTGACTTTC. This codes for CATSRDYVGSGSGANVLTF.

This chain joins TRBV7-9 and TRBJ1-2; possible D gene TRBD1, 6 bases. Germline CDR1 reads SEHNR; CDR2 reads FQNEAQ (reference sequence). The CDR3 is made up of 13 amino acids. Trimming removed 6 bases at V and 6 bases at J, with 14 bases between. CDR3: CASSYRVGDGYTF. The CDR3 DNA reads as TGTGCCAGCAGTTACAGGGTGGGAGATGGCTACACCTTC.

The chain employs TRBV7-2 and TRBJ2-7, with 11 positions matching TRBD1. The CDR3 length is 15 residues. V dropped 5 bases and J dropped 5; count of bases not matched to a gene: 8. Per germline, CDR1 SGHTA and CDR2 FQGNSA. The CDR3 DNA sequence: TGTGCCAGCAGCCTCGGAGGGACAGGGGGTAACGAGCAGTACTTC. Translated, it gives CASSLGGTGGNEQYF.

The CDR3 loop is CAISESGNSGNEQFF. The DNA of the CDR3 is TGTGCCATCAGTGAGTCAGGGAACAGCGGGAATGAGCAGTTCTTC. The chain employs TRBV10-3 and TRBJ2-1; perhaps TRBD2 as D (6 bases). This CDR3 contains 15 residues. Looked up from germline, CDR1 is ENHRY and CDR2 is SYGVKD. V lost 0 bases and J lost 7, with 13 bases in between.

This chain joins TRBV27 and TRBJ1-1; a possible D gene is TRBD1 (6 bases). CDR3 length equals 15 residues. Trimming removed 3 bases at V and 3 bases at J, with 14 bases between. Germline loops: CDR1 MNHEY, CDR2 SMNVEV (reference sequence). CDR3 nucleotide sequence: TGTGCCAGCAGTTTTGAAAGGGGGGTTTACACTGAAGCTTTCTTT. It specifies CASSFERGVYTEAFF.

This clone was counted many times. This chain joins TRBV6-2 or TRBV6-3 and TRBJ2-5; TRBD1 is a possible D gene (9 bases). With 6 bases removed from V and 1 base from J, the gap between germline ends came to 18 bases. The CDR3 extends over 16 amino acids. Germline V gene sequence: CDR1 MNHEY, CDR2 SVGEGT. CDR3 residues: CASRREGQGGQETQYF. The CDR3 coding sequence is TGTGCCAGCAGACGGGAGGGACAGGGAGGCCAAGAGACCCAGTACTTC.

This clone was counted many times. The chain employs TRBV3-1 and TRBJ2-1; no firm D call. Germline assignment: CDR1 LGHDT and CDR2 YNNKEL (reference sequence). The CDR3 loop spans 11 amino acids. The germline V and J ends were trimmed by 6 bases and 7 bases, with 7 bases remaining between them. The CDR3 coding sequence is TGTGCCAGCAGAGCCGTGAATGAGCAGTTCTTC. Translation: CASRAVNEQFF.

This clone came up a few times. This chain joins TRBV28 and TRBJ1-5; D might be TRBD1 (6 bases). The germline V and J ends were trimmed by 1 base and 6 bases, with 10 bases remaining between them. Per germline, CDR1 MDHEN and CDR2 SYDVKM. This CDR3 spans 14 amino acids. The CDR3 is CASSLLGGPQPQHF. CDR3 sequence (DNA): TGTGCCAGCAGTTTATTAGGGGGACCTCAGCCCCAGCATTTT.

This clone was detected a few times. The rearrangement links TRBV6-1 to TRBJ2-2; no clear D gene. V lost 7 bases and J lost 4, with 10 bases in between. Germline CDR1 is MNHNS and CDR2 is SASEGT. The CDR3 loop spans 13 amino acids. The CDR3: CASTSGVTGELFF. For the CDR3, the DNA is TGTGCCAGCACATCAGGAGTCACCGGGGAGCTGTTTTTT.

The chain has TRBV20-1 and TRBJ2-1; 8 bases are a match to TRBD2. From germline, CDR1 is DFQATT and CDR2 SNEGSKA (reference sequence). The CDR3 sequence is 17 residues long. V gave up 3 bases and J gave up 0 bases; unmatched junction bases: 10. The CDR3 DNA is TGCAGTGCTAGGGGCCTGACTAGCGAGAGCTCCTACAATGAGCAGTTCTTC. Its translation: CSARGLTSESSYNEQFF.

This chain connects TRBV19 to TRBJ1-5; TRBD1 might be the D (6 bases). This CDR3 is 15 amino acids long. The V gene lost 4 bases and the J gene lost 7 bases, with 17 bases spanning the gap. Germline V gives CDR1 LNHDA, CDR2 SQIVND (reference sequence). CDR3 nucleotides: TGTGCCAGTAGTAGCCCCGCGGGGGGGGGCCAGCCCCAGCATTTT. This sequence encodes CASSSPAGGGQPQHF.

The V call is TRBV27, the J call TRBJ1-5; the D is unclear. Germline CDR1 is MNHEY and CDR2 is SMNVEV (reference sequence). Trimming shortened V by 1 base and J by 4 bases, and 5 bases separated the two germline ends. The CDR3 runs to 13 residues. The CDR3 nucleotides are TGTGCCAGCAGTTTATACCTAAATCAGCCCCAGCATTTT. The encoded protein is CASSLYLNQPQHF.

In this sample, this clone turned up a few times. The chain links TRBV12-3 or TRBV12-4 to TRBJ2-1, with D perhaps TRBD1 or TRBD2 (6 bases each). The CDR3 has 16 amino acids. V lost 5 bases to trimming and J lost 2 bases, with 16 bases between them. The CDR3 nucleotides read TGTGCCAGCAGTGGACGTGGAGGGGGGCCCTACAATGAGCAGTTCTTC. It translates to CASSGRGGGPYNEQFF.

This chain links TRBV28 with TRBJ2-3; 9 bases fit TRBD2. The CDR3 consists of 14 residues. V was clipped by 7 bases and J by 7 bases; unmatched bases: 9. Germline lookup yields CDR1 MDHEN and CDR2 SYDVKM. CDR3 nucleotides: TGTGCCAGCACCTGGGGTAGCGGGAGCAATACGCAGTATTTT. This translates into CASTWGSGSNTQYF.

This chain joins TRBV19 and TRBJ1-1; D call uncertain. The germline V gene encodes CDR1 LNHDA and CDR2 SQIVND (reference sequence). Trimming cost V 5 bases and J 1 base, with 8 bases left between them. The CDR3 runs 13 residues. The CDR3 spells CASSFQRNTEAFF. DNA for the CDR3: TGTGCCAGTAGTTTTCAAAGGAACACTGAAGCTTTCTTT. The complete variable domain, with remaining parts taken from reference TRBV19 and TRBJ1-1, reads DGGITQSPKYLFRKEGQNVTLSCEQNLNHDAMYWYRQDPGQGLRLIYYSQIVNDFQKGDIAEGYSVSREKKESFPLTVTSAQKNPTAFYLCASSFQRNTEAFFGQGTRLTVV.

The genes are TRBV19 and TRBJ1-1; D may be TRBD1 (5 bases). This CDR3 spans 13 amino acids. Germline assignment: CDR1 LNHDA and CDR2 SQIVND (reference sequence). Trimming left V 6 bases short and J 4 bases short, with 12 bases between. The CDR3 DNA reads as TGTGCCAGTAGGAGCAGGGCCGGCACTGAAGCTTTCTTT. Translation gives CASRSRAGTEAFF.

This clone turned up a few times. The chain couples TRBV5-1 to TRBJ1-6, with D possibly being TRBD1 (5 bases). CDR3 length: 15 residues. The germline CDR1 and CDR2 sequences are SGHRS and YFSETQ. Trimming pared 4 bases from V and 10 bases from J, leaving 18 bases between. CDR3 in DNA: TGCGCCAGCAGCCCTACTGACAGCCTAATATCACCCCTCCACTTT. Protein: CASSPTDSLISPLHF. The whole variable domain, filled in from reference TRBV5-1 and TRBJ1-6, reads KAGVTQTPRYLIKTRGQQVTLSCSPISGHRSVSWYQQTPGQGLQFLFEYFSETQRNKGNFPGRFSGRQFSNSRSEMNVSTLELGDSALYLCASSPTDSLISPLHFGNGTRLTVT.

The chain recombines TRBV11-2 with TRBJ2-1, with 7 positions matching TRBD2. CDR1 and CDR2 (germline): SGHAT, FQNNGV. The V and J ends lost 3 bases and 6 bases, in that order; junction bases with no gene match: 11. The CDR3 runs to 16 residues. CDR3: CASSLKIGGRSNEQFF. The CDR3 bases are TGTGCCAGCAGCTTGAAAATCGGCGGGAGAAGCAATGAGCAGTTCTTC. Looking up the rest from reference TRBV11-2 and TRBJ2-1 gives the full variable domain: EAGVAQSPRYKIIEKRQSVAFWCNPISGHATLYWYQQILGQGPKLLIQFQNNGVVDDSQLPKDRFSAERLKGVDSTLKIQPAKLEDSAVYLCASSLKIGGRSNEQFFGPGTRLTVL.

For the CDR3, the DNA is TGCGCCAGCAGCAGATCCCGACTAGCGGGAAGCACCGGGGAGCTGTTTTTT. This sequence encodes CASSRSRLAGSTGELFF. This sequence joins TRBV5-1 and TRBJ2-2, with 11 bases identical to TRBD2. V dropped 4 bases and J dropped 4; count of bases not matched to a gene: 9. The germline V gene encodes CDR1 SGHRS and CDR2 YFSETQ. CDR3 length: 17 amino acids.

This chain links TRBV7-3 with TRBJ2-1, with TRBD2 matching over 8 bases. The CDR3 totals 16 residues. Per the germline V gene, CDR1 is SGHTA and CDR2 is FQGTGA. V trimming: 1 base; J trimming: 4 bases; junction bases outside the gene matches: 6. This CDR3 reads CASSLKSGGRYNEQFF. In DNA form, the CDR3 reads TGTGCCAGCAGCTTAAAGAGTGGCGGGAGGTACAATGAGCAGTTCTTC.